The 25 T cell receptor beta chains below all came from one sample that was sequenced in a study of CD8+ T cells in alopecia areata. Specimens obtained from alopecia areata patients comprised lesional scalp punch biopsies and peripheral blood. After isolation, RNA underwent reverse transcription to generate cDNA as the sequencing template. The assay was immunoSEQ multiplex PCR, and TCRdb's table has in-frame clones only and misses some. The sample yields about 14,000 clones, under 60% seen once. This specimen was skin, taken at week 0. These receptors all stem from a human donor with alopecia areata.

This clone rates as medium-sized. This chain uses TRBV28 with TRBJ1-2; possible D gene TRBD1, 5 bases. CDR1 and CDR2 (germline): MDHEN, SYDVKM. V lost 4 bases and J 6 bases, leaving 12 bases between the germline ends. The CDR3 has 13 amino acids. This CDR3 reads CASSSPGRDGYTF. The CDR3 DNA is TGTGCCAGCAGTTCACCAGGGAGGGATGGCTACACCTTC.

The chain recombines TRBV6-5 with TRBJ1-4; D may be TRBD1 (6 bases). Per the germline V gene, CDR1 is MNHEY and CDR2 is SVGAGI. This CDR3 is 14 amino acids long. V lost 6 bases, J lost 5 bases, and 13 bases lay in between. CDR3 region: CASSSTGRNEKLFF. CDR3 in DNA: TGTGCCAGCAGCTCGACAGGTCGAAATGAAAAACTGTTTTTT.

In this sample, this clone turned up once. The chain links TRBV5-4 to TRBJ2-3; the D is unclear. CDR1 is SGHNT and CDR2 is YYREEE in the germline V gene (reference sequence). Trimming removed 4 bases at V and 6 bases at J, with 12 bases between. This CDR3 spans 13 amino acids. CDR3 sequence: CASSDPPRDTQYF. Written as DNA, the CDR3 is TGTGCCAGCAGCGACCCCCCCCGGGATACGCAGTATTTT.

V and J are TRBV28 and TRBJ2-7; TRBD1 might be the D (6 bases). Germline CDR1 MDHEN, CDR2 SYDVKM. Trimming stripped 6 bases from V and 2 bases from J, with 20 bases between. There are 16 residues in the CDR3. CDR3 sequence (DNA): TGTGCCAGCAGCTCACTGCGAGGGACAAGAGCCTACGAGCAGTACTTC. Protein product: CASSSLRGTRAYEQYF.

V is TRBV29-1 and J is TRBJ1-2; a possible D gene is TRBD1 (5 bases). Per the germline V gene, CDR1 is SQVTM and CDR2 is ANQGSEA. The V end lost 1 base, the J end lost 3 bases, and 12 bases lay between the germline ends. The CDR3 loop spans 14 amino acids. CDR3 residues: CSVEVWQGDYGYTF. CDR3 nucleotide sequence: TGCAGCGTTGAAGTATGGCAGGGTGACTATGGCTACACCTTC.

The chain joins TRBV2 to TRBJ2-7, with 8 bases matching TRBD1. The germline gives CDR1 SNHLY, CDR2 FYNNEI. Trimming took 0 bases from V and 3 from J; bases not matched to a gene: 7. The CDR3 is made up of 16 amino acids. The CDR3 nucleotides read TGTGCCAGCAGTGAAGCGCCCCTGACAGGGGTCTACGAGCAGTACTTC. This codes for CASSEAPLTGVYEQYF.

The rearrangement joins TRBV27 to TRBJ1-2; tentative D call: TRBD1 (5 bases). Germline CDR1 is MNHEY and CDR2 is SMNVEV (reference sequence). Trimming pared 7 bases from V and 8 bases from J, leaving 14 bases between. The CDR3 extends over 12 amino acids. CDR3 loop: CASTSGFEGYTF. The CDR3 DNA sequence: TGTGCCAGCACCTCAGGGTTTGAGGGCTACACCTTC.

The chain uses TRBV7-8 and TRBJ1-5, with no clear D. The CDR3 totals 15 residues. Trimming pared 1 base from V and 1 base from J, leaving 8 bases between. Germline lookup yields CDR1 SGHVS and CDR2 FQNEAQ. The CDR3 sequence is CASSLGPGSNQPQHF. The CDR3 coding sequence is TGTGCCAGCAGCTTAGGACCGGGGAGCAATCAGCCCCAGCATTTT.

V and J are TRBV6-5 and TRBJ2-4; tentatively, D is TRBD2 (5 bases). The CDR3 has 12 amino acids. Germline CDR1 reads MNHEY; CDR2 reads SVGAGI. The CDR3 nucleotides are TGTGCTGTAGCGCTATCCAAAAACATTCAGTACTTC. Protein sequence: CAVALSKNIQYF.

The chain combines TRBV7-2 with TRBJ1-5; D not resolved. The CDR3 is made up of 16 amino acids. The germline V gene has CDR1 SGHTA and CDR2 FQGNSA. Trimming took off 0 bases at V and 0 bases at J, with 9 bases between the two ends. The CDR3 protein is CASSLAGTDSNQPQHF. As DNA, the CDR3 is TGTGCCAGCAGCTTAGCGGGCACCGATAGCAATCAGCCCCAGCATTTT. The variable domain in full, with the rest retrieved from reference TRBV7-2 and TRBJ1-5, is GAGVSQSPSNKVTEKGKDVELRCDPISGHTALYWYRQSLGQGLEFLIYFQGNSAPDKSGLPSDRFSAERTGGSVSTLTIQRTQQEDSAVYLCASSLAGTDSNQPQHFGDGTRLSIL.

The J gene is TRBJ2-5, the V gene TRBV5-1; TRBD1 aligns across 9 bases. This CDR3 region has 16 residues. J gave up 3 bases and V 4 bases, and 10 bases lay outside the gene matches. CDR1 SGHRS and CDR2 YFSETQ come from the germline V gene. CDR3 loop: CASSDGPGQGEETQYF. The CDR3 DNA reads as TGCGCCAGCAGCGACGGTCCGGGACAGGGAGAAGAGACCCAGTACTTC.

The chain combines TRBV4-1 with TRBJ1-6; D perhaps matches TRBD1 (5 bases). Germline V lookup: CDR1 MGHRA, CDR2 YSYEKL. The CDR3 length is 14 residues. Trimming took 1 base from V and 9 from J, leaving 10 bases between them. The CDR3 sequence: CASSQVAGLSPLHF. CDR3 bases: TGCGCCAGCAGCCAAGTGGCAGGGCTTTCACCCCTCCACTTT.

This chain connects TRBV27 to TRBJ2-5; D remains ambiguous. The J call could be wrong; TRBJ2-7 is a better fit for the DNA end. This CDR3 comprises 13 residues. Looked up from germline, CDR1 is MNHEY and CDR2 is SMNVEV (reference sequence). CDR3 protein: CASSLLRWDEQYF. Here the CDR3 DNA reads TGTGCCAGCAGTCTCCTCAGATGGGACGAGCAGTACTTC.

This chain links TRBV9 with TRBJ1-1; 7 bases are shared with TRBD1. The J segment lost 1 base and the V segment lost 0 bases, leaving 9 bases of the junction unmatched. This CDR3 contains 17 residues. CDR1 and CDR2 from the germline V gene are SGDLS and YYNGEE. CDR3 in amino acids: CASSVAPWTGPNTEAFF. The DNA for the CDR3 is TGTGCCAGCAGCGTAGCACCGTGGACAGGCCCGAACACTGAAGCTTTCTTT.

The chain has TRBV25-1 and TRBJ1-6; D possibly corresponds to TRBD1 (5 bases). CDR1 and CDR2 from the germline V gene are MGHDK and SYGVNS. The ends were cut back, 1 base at V and 4 bases at J, with 11 bases in the middle. CDR3 size: 16 residues. The CDR3 reads CASSEFGHPYNSPLHF. The CDR3 nucleotides read TGTGCCAGCAGTGAATTCGGACATCCTTATAATTCACCCCTCCACTTT. The entire variable domain, with the rest obtained from reference TRBV25-1 and TRBJ1-6, is as follows: EADIYQTPRYLVIGTGKKITLECSQTMGHDKMYWYQQDPGMELHLIHYSYGVNSTEKGDLSSESTVSRIRTEHFPLTLESARPSHTSQYLCASSEFGHPYNSPLHFGNGTRLTVT.

The J gene is TRBJ2-2, the V gene TRBV7-2; 7 bases line up with TRBD1. CDR1 and CDR2 (germline): SGHTA, FQGNSA. There are 15 residues in the CDR3. V gave up 3 bases and J gave up 5 bases; unmatched junction bases: 6. The CDR3 nucleotides read TGTGCCAGCAGCTTCCCCACAGGGGAAACCGGGGAGCTGTTTTTT. It codes for CASSFPTGETGELFF.

This sequence joins TRBV7-9 and TRBJ1-1, with D maybe TRBD1 (5 bases). The CDR3 is made up of 15 amino acids. The germline V gene encodes CDR1 SEHNR and CDR2 FQNEAQ (reference sequence). Between the trimmed V and J ends, which lost 1 base and 2 bases, there was a span of 11 bases. The CDR3 here is CASSLGRGLNTEAFF. As DNA, the CDR3 is TGTGCCAGCAGCTTAGGAAGGGGCCTAAACACTGAAGCTTTCTTT.

The chain recombines TRBV28 with TRBJ1-2; D remains ambiguous. This CDR3 comprises 12 residues. The V gene's germline CDR1 is MDHEN and CDR2 SYDVKM. V gave up 5 bases and J gave up 6 bases, with 10 bases separating them. Here the CDR3 reads CASSPGKDGYTF. In DNA, the CDR3 is TGTGCCAGCAGTCCGGGGAAGGATGGCTACACCTTC.

In regard to this clone: Just one base apart from a much larger clone, this may be a read error. This chain links TRBV4-2 with TRBJ2-2; D not certain. The V gene's germline CDR1 is LGHNA and CDR2 YNFKEQ. Between the trimmed V and J ends, which lost 0 bases and 4 bases, there was a span of 0 bases. This CDR3 comprises 12 residues. As DNA, the CDR3 is TGTGCCAGCAGCCAAGACACCGGGGAGCTGTTTTTT. This sequence encodes CASSQDTGELFF.

The table lists this clone with a few counts. In nucleotides, the CDR3 is TGCGCCAGCAGCCATGAGGTAGTACACAATGAGCAGTTCTTC. This encodes CASSHEVVHNEQFF. V is TRBV4-1 and J is TRBJ2-1; D unresolved. Germline assignment: CDR1 MGHRA and CDR2 YSYEKL. This CDR3 comprises 14 residues. V was pared by 3 bases and J by 5 bases, with 11 bases between.

DNA of the CDR3: TGTGCCAGCAGTTCCCCGGACAGGGTGAGCAATCAGCCCCAGCATTTT. Translating gives CASSSPDRVSNQPQHF. The V call is TRBV28, the J call TRBJ1-5; 8 bases are shared with TRBD1. V trimming: 4 bases; J trimming: 1 base; junction bases outside the gene matches: 6. Germline CDR1 and CDR2: MDHEN and SYDVKM. CDR3 length equals 16 residues.

The rearrangement links TRBV2 to TRBJ1-2; the match to TRBD1 covers 7 bases. This CDR3 is built from 13 residues. Germline CDR1 SNHLY, CDR2 FYNNEI. With V trimmed by 6 bases and J by 2 bases, 3 bases remained unmatched. The CDR3: CASSATGNYGYTF. In DNA form, the CDR3 reads TGTGCCAGCAGCGCGACAGGGAACTATGGCTACACCTTC.

The chain combines TRBV12-2 with TRBJ1-1. TRBV12-2 constitutes a pseudogene. This CDR3 comprises 15 residues. CDR3 protein: CASRLVSLILTEAFF. The DNA of the CDR3 is TGTGCAAGTCGCTTAGTCTCGTTAATCCTCACTGAAGCTTTCTTT.

The genes are TRBV7-2 and TRBJ2-5; 7 bases fit TRBD2. Germline V gives CDR1 SGHTA, CDR2 FQGNSA. This CDR3 contains 18 residues. Losses at the gene ends were 5 bases for V and 0 bases for J; bases not matched to a gene: 15. DNA for the CDR3: TGTGCCAGCAGCCCCAATACCCTAGCGGAGAGGTACCAAGAGACCCAGTACTTC. Encoded protein: CASSPNTLAERYQETQYF.

V gene TRBV2 combines with J gene TRBJ1-1; D is uncertain. This CDR3 contains 13 residues. Trimming stripped 8 bases from V and 0 bases from J, with 10 bases between. Looked up from germline, CDR1 is SNHLY and CDR2 is FYNNEI. The CDR3 nucleotides read TGTGCCAGCGACGTTTTCATGAACACTGAAGCTTTCTTT. Translating it yields CASDVFMNTEAFF. The variable domain in full, with the rest retrieved from reference TRBV2 and TRBJ1-1, is EPEVTQTPSHQVTQMGQEVILRCVPISNHLYFYWYRQILGQKVEFLVSFYNNEISEKSEIFDDQFSVERPDGSNFTLKIRSTKLEDSAMYFCASDVFMNTEAFFGQGTRLTVV.